These 13 T cell receptor beta chains came from one sample sequenced in a study of T-cell memory formation after mild COVID-19. TCRdb fed the 5' RACE reads into MiXCR, producing one record per CDR3 protein. The sample contains approximately 180,000 distinct CDR3 sequences, 16% of which appear only once. Material for sequencing was PBMCs or a T cell subset sorted from them (not recorded which). Every receptor here comes from an adult woman who had mild COVID-19 (a few samples of this study predate the infection). Cell type and time point are not known.

This clonotype has at least ten counts. The J gene is TRBJ2-3, the V gene TRBV20-1, with a tentative D call TRBD2 (6 bases). Germline V CDR1 and CDR2: DFQATT, SNEGSKA (reference sequence). The V and J ends lost 3 bases and 4 bases respectively, with 14 bases between them. This CDR3 contains 14 residues. The CDR3 coding sequence is TGCAGTGCTAGCAAGCGGGTGGGGGCAGATACGCAGTATTTT. Translated, it gives CSASKRVGADTQYF.

A few counts support this clonotype. V is TRBV24-1 and J is TRBJ2-7; D gene ambiguous. This CDR3 is built from 13 residues. V lost 4 bases, J lost 0 bases, and 6 bases lay in between. The germline gives CDR1 KGHDR, CDR2 SFDVKD. CDR3 in amino acids: CATSDPNSYEQYF. The CDR3 DNA reads TGTGCCACCAGTGACCCCAACTCCTACGAGCAGTACTTC.

The chain employs TRBV6-6 and TRBJ2-3, with D perhaps TRBD2 (5 bases). Looked up from germline, CDR1 is MNHNY and CDR2 is SVGAGI (reference sequence). Trimming took off 5 bases at V and 0 bases at J, with 12 bases between the two ends. This CDR3 region has 15 residues. The CDR3 nucleotides read TGTGCCAGCAGTCAAGGAGCGGCTAGCACAGATACGCAGTATTTT. As protein: CASSQGAASTDTQYF.

This clonotype was seen a handful of times. V is TRBV10-3 and J is TRBJ2-5; the D gene is possibly TRBD1 (6 bases). Germline assignment: CDR1 ENHRY and CDR2 SYGVKD. V lost 8 bases to trimming and J lost 3 bases, with 13 bases between them. This CDR3 contains 13 residues. The DNA for the CDR3 is TGTGCCATCCGAAATGCAGGGGAAGAGACCCAGTACTTC. It specifies CAIRNAGEETQYF.

This clonotype occurred many times. CDR3 sequence (DNA): TGTGCCAGCTCAGGGACCCAGAACACTGAAGCTTTCTTT. This sequence encodes CASSGTQNTEAFF. V is TRBV18 and J is TRBJ1-1; D perhaps matches TRBD1 (5 bases). The CDR3 loop spans 13 amino acids. Looked up from germline, CDR1 is KGHSH and CDR2 is LQKENI. V dropped 5 bases and J dropped 1 base, with 8 bases sitting between them.

This clonotype was found a few times. V gene TRBV6-5 combines with J gene TRBJ2-1; TRBD1 agrees at 7 bases. Losses at the gene ends were 2 bases for V and 7 bases for J; bases not matched to a gene: 5. The CDR3 sequence is 14 residues long. Germline V CDR1 and CDR2: MNHEY, SVGAGI. CDR3 sequence: CASSYRAQGNEQFF. CDR3 coding DNA: TGTGCCAGCAGTTACCGGGCACAGGGGAATGAGCAGTTCTTC.

The chain combines TRBV6-5 with TRBJ2-3; no clear D. V lost 4 bases to trimming and J lost 7 bases, with 12 bases between them. Germline CDR1 reads MNHEY; CDR2 reads SVGAGI. CDR3 length equals 13 residues. The CDR3 loop is CASSSTSPYTQYF. The CDR3 DNA is TGTGCCAGCAGTTCCACCTCACCGTATACGCAGTATTTT.

V gene TRBV29-1 combines with J gene TRBJ2-1; TRBD2 is a possible D gene (6 bases). Germline V gene data show CDR1 as SQVTM and CDR2 as ANQGSEA. Trimming stripped 6 bases from V and 3 bases from J, with 15 bases between. The CDR3 consists of 14 residues. In nucleotides, the CDR3 is TGCAGCGTCCTCAGAGCGGGCAACTACAATGAGCAGTTCTTC. Translation: CSVLRAGNYNEQFF.

This chain uses TRBV5-1 with TRBJ2-7; TRBD2 is a possible D gene (6 bases). V dropped 2 bases and J dropped 2 bases, with 11 bases sitting between them. The CDR3 extends over 14 amino acids. Germline V gives CDR1 SGHRS, CDR2 YFSETQ. The CDR3 loop is CASSLTGVTYEQYF. CDR3 coding DNA: TGCGCCAGCAGCTTAACGGGGGTTACCTACGAGCAGTACTTC.

This sequence joins TRBV12-3 or TRBV12-4 and TRBJ2-7; D is ambiguous. Trimming shortened V by 6 bases and J by 3 bases, and 15 bases separated the two germline ends. This CDR3 has 14 amino acids. This CDR3 reads CASSPPDRYYEQYF. The CDR3, as DNA: TGTGCCAGCAGCCCGCCGGACCGATACTACGAGCAGTACTTC.

This clonotype was observed a handful of times. This chain connects TRBV5-1 to TRBJ2-7; 8 bases line up with TRBD2. Germline CDR1 and CDR2: SGHRS and YFSETQ. The CDR3 spans 14 residues. The J segment lost 7 bases and the V segment lost 5 bases, leaving 11 bases of the junction unmatched. CDR3 in DNA: TGCGCCAGCAGATACGGTAGCGGGATGGATGAGCAGTACTTC. Translated: CASRYGSGMDEQYF.

This clonotype has only a few counts. The chain carries TRBV7-9 and TRBJ1-1; 11 bases align to TRBD1. The ends lost 8 bases at V and 8 bases at J; junction bases unmatched: 4. This CDR3 is built from 12 residues. CDR1 and CDR2 (germline): SEHNR, FQNEAQ (reference sequence). In DNA, the CDR3 is TGTGCCAGCTCCGGGGACAGGGGGGAAGCTTTCTTT. Its protein is CASSGDRGEAFF.

This sequence joins TRBV20-1 and TRBJ2-3; possible D gene TRBD2, 5 bases. From germline, CDR1 is DFQATT and CDR2 SNEGSKA (reference sequence). V lost 1 base to trimming and J lost 0 bases, with 11 bases between them. The CDR3 runs to 15 residues. This chain's CDR3 is CSARGGADSTDTQYF. In DNA form, the CDR3 reads TGCAGTGCTAGAGGTGGAGCGGATAGCACAGATACGCAGTATTTT.